This paragraph covers one T cell receptor beta chain sequence. Antigen unknown. This entry belongs to a study of CD8 T cells in ankylosing spondylitis. General study findings and limits: Clones linked to the disease showed a CD8+ phenotype. They occurred at relatively low frequencies in peripheral blood. Some of the motif variants had earlier been found in reactive arthritis patients' fluid and blood. A TCR beta motif made of several highly homologous variants seemed typical of ankylosing spondylitis blood. Significant enrichment of disease-linked clones was reported in matched ankylosing spondylitis synovial fluid.

Quantitative 5'-RACE with molecular barcodes generated TCR beta libraries. TCRdb re-called the 5' RACE reads with MiXCR, one entry per CDR3 protein. The table lists about 340,000 distinct CDR3 sequences, 7% to 9% of them singletons, with 14% to 15% in the top ten. The CDR3 extends over 12 amino acids. With 3 bases removed from V and 4 bases from J, the gap between germline ends came to 7 bases. Germline lookup yields CDR1 MDHEN and CDR2 SYDVKM. Sequenced material: blood, either unsorted or a sorted T cell fraction (not recorded which). This receptor was taken from a male donor with ankylosing spondylitis. This rearrangement joins TRBV28 to TRBJ2-7; D remains unclear. CDR3 residues: CASSFILYEQYF. The CDR3 region has the DNA TGTGCCAGCAGTTTCATATTATACGAGCAGTACTTC. Looking up the rest from reference TRBV28 and TRBJ2-7 gives the full variable domain: DVKVTQSSRYLVKRTGEKVFLECVQDMDHENMFWYRQDPGLGLRLIYFSYDVKMKEKGDIPEGYSVSREKKERFSLILESASTNQTSMYLCASSFILYEQYFGPGTRLTVT.